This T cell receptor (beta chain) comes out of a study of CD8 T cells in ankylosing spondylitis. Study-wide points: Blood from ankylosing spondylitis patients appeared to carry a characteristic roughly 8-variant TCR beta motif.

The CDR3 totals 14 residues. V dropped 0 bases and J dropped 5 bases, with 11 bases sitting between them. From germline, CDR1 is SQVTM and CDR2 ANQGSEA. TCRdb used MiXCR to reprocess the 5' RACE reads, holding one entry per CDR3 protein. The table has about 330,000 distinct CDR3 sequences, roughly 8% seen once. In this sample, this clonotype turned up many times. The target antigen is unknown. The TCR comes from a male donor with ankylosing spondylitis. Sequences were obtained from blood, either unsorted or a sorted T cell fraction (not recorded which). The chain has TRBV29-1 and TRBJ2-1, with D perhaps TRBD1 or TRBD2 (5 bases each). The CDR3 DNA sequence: TGCAGCGTTGAAGAGGGGACGGGTAACAATGAGCAGTTCTTC. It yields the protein CSVEEGTGNNEQFF.